Listed below are T cell receptor beta chains from one sample, sequenced in a study of blood T cell repertoires in COVID-19. TCRdb keeps only in-frame clones here, not all; method: immunoSEQ multiplex PCR. The sample includes 120,000 to 150,000 clones, around 80% of them seen just once. Sequenced material: peripheral blood. The receptors were gathered from a man aged 55 to 70 with acute or convalescent COVID-19. Both conserved end residues are part of each CDR3. D genes are given only for firm matches. Size is omitted from some rows. Given values are once, few, many or a class for expanded clones.

d_call	v_call	clone_size	j_call	cdr3_nt	cdr3_aa
NA	TRBV6-4	NA	TRBJ2-7	TGTGCCAGCAAGGGGACACCTAACTCCTACGAGCAGTACTTC	CASKGTPNSYEQYF
TRBD2	TRBV11-2	NA	TRBJ2-7	TGTGCCAGCAGCCCCTACCTCATGGTGGCGGGAGTCTACTACGAGCAGTACTTC	CASSPYLMVAGVYYEQYF
NA	TRBV6-5	NA	TRBJ1-4	TGTGCCAGCAGTCCACTCGGTTCTAATGAAAAACTGTTTTTT	CASSPLGSNEKLFF
NA	TRBV5-8	few	TRBJ1-3	TGTGCCAGCAGCTTGGGGAATCGGGGGATATATTTT	CASSLGNRGIYF
TRBD2	TRBV6-6	NA	TRBJ2-3	TGTGCCAGCAGATTCAGGACTAGCGGGAGTAGAGATACGCAGTATTTT	CASRFRTSGSRDTQYF
TRBD1	TRBV30	NA	TRBJ1-1	TGTGCCTGGGGGGGACAGGGGAACACTGAAGCTTTCTTT	CAWGGQGNTEAFF
NA	TRBV5-4	NA	TRBJ2-1	TGTGCCAGCAGCAGGACGGGGAATTCCTACAATGAGCAGTTCTTC	CASSRTGNSYNEQFF
TRBD1	TRBV7-2	NA	TRBJ1-2	TGTGCCAGCAGCTTAAAGCAGGGGGCAGACTATGGCTACACCTTC	CASSLKQGADYGYTF
NA	TRBV30	few	TRBJ2-7	TGTGCCTGGTTTCTGCGTTACGAGCAGTACTTC	CAWFLRYEQYF
TRBD1	TRBV7-9	NA	TRBJ2-3	TGTGCCAGCAGCCAACAGGGGGCCACAGATACGCAGTATTTT	CASSQQGATDTQYF
TRBD1	TRBV5-6	NA	TRBJ1-1	TGTGCCAGCAGCTCTTCGACAGGGGCTTCAGCTTTCTTT	CASSSSTGASAFF
NA	TRBV10-3	NA	TRBJ1-3	TGTGCCATCAGTGGTCCCGCCGGTAGCTCTGGAAACACCATATATTTT	CAISGPAGSSGNTIYF
NA	TRBV11-3	NA	TRBJ2-7	TGTGCCAGCAGCTTAGTAGATGGCGAGCAGTACTTC	CASSLVDGEQYF
NA	TRBV9	NA	TRBJ1-6	TGTGCCAGCAGCGAGGGGACAAACTCCTATAATTCACCCCTCCACTTT	CASSEGTNSYNSPLHF
TRBD1	TRBV27	NA	TRBJ2-7	TGTGCCAGCAGTTCGCCCCGGACAGGGGACGGCGAGCAGTACTTC	CASSSPRTGDGEQYF
NA	TRBV6-5	NA	TRBJ2-7	TGTGCCAGCAGTTACTCGATGTTCGGGATGGGGTACGAGCAGTACTTC	CASSYSMFGMGYEQYF
NA	TRBV5-1	once	TRBJ1-1	TGCGCCAGCAGCGCCGGACTGAGGAACACTGAAGCTTTCTTT	CASSAGLRNTEAFF
TRBD1	TRBV18	NA	TRBJ2-7	TGTGCCAGCTCACCAGGACAGGGCCTCTACGAGCAGTACTTC	CASSPGQGLYEQYF
TRBD1	TRBV5-5	few	TRBJ2-5	TGTGCCAGCAGCTTGGGTGCAGGGGGCTGGGAGACCCAGTACTTC	CASSLGAGGWETQYF
TRBD1	TRBV28	once	TRBJ2-3	TGTGCCAGCAGTCGGAGCGGGACAGGGGGCAAGATAGATACGCAGTATTTT	CASSRSGTGGKIDTQYF
NA	TRBV2	NA	TRBJ2-7	TGTGCCAGCAGTGATCGGTTTATGTCGTGGGAGCAGTACTTC	CASSDRFMSWEQYF
NA	TRBV19	NA	TRBJ1-5	TGTGCCAGTTCGGGGAGAAATAGCAATCAGCCCCAGCATTTT	CASSGRNSNQPQHF
TRBD2	TRBV18	NA	TRBJ2-7	TGTGCCAGCTCACAAGGCGGGAGCCCCTACGAGCAGTACTTC	CASSQGGSPYEQYF
NA	TRBV6-5	few	TRBJ2-3	TGTGCCAGCAGTTACTACGGGGGTCAGGGCACAGATACGCAGTATTTT	CASSYYGGQGTDTQYF
TRBD1	TRBV10-1	NA	TRBJ1-6	TGCGCCAGCAGTGAGTCGGACAGGGGGCATTCACCCCTCCACTTT	CASSESDRGHSPLHF
TRBD2	TRBV19	few	TRBJ2-1	TGTGCCAGTAGTATCCCGGGGGGGGGACTAGCGGGAGAGGAGAATGAGCAGTTCTTC	CASSIPGGGLAGEENEQFF
NA	TRBV6-1	NA	TRBJ2-7	TGTGCCAGCAGTGAACCAGAAACCTACGAGCAGTACTTC	CASSEPETYEQYF